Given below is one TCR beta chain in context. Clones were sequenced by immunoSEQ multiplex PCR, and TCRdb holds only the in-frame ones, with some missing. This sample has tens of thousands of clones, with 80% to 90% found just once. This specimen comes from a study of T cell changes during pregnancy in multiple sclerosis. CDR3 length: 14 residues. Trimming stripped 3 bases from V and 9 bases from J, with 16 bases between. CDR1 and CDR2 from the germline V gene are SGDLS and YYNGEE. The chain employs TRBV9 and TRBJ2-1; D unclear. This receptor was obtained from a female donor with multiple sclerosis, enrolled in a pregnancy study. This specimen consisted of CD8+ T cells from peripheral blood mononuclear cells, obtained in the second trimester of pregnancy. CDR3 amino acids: CASSGPLQTVEQFF. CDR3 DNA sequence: TGTGCCAGCAGCGGCCCATTACAGACGGTTGAGCAGTTCTTC.